This TCR beta chain was sequenced during a study of OX40 agonist ivuxolimab in advanced cancers. Overall study results and limits: Clonal expansion from baseline to week 6 occurred in both CD4+ and CD8+ T cells. Among expanded peripheral T cells, antigen specificity went undetermined.

This table comes from immunoSEQ multiplex PCR, and its TCRdb copy is limited to in-frame clones, with some not included. The sample includes tens of thousands of clones, around 80% of them seen just once. This clone is large. Antigen specificity is unknown. This CDR3 is built from 15 residues. Germline assignment: CDR1 SGHTA and CDR2 FQGTGA. With V trimmed by 5 bases and J by 6 bases, 7 bases remained unmatched. This sample comprised CD4+ or CD8+ T cells sorted from blood, obtained in a trial of the OX40 agonist ivuxolimab. The rearrangement links TRBV7-3 to TRBJ2-2, with 9 nucleotides matching TRBD2. The receptor's source is an adult with an advanced solid tumor such as melanoma, head and neck, liver or kidney cancer. This CDR3 is CASSHSGGLAGELFF. CDR3 nucleotide sequence: TGTGCCAGCAGCCATAGCGGGGGCCTGGCCGGGGAGCTGTTTTTT.